This section outlines one TCR beta chain sequence together with its context. The sample is drawn from a study of tumor-infiltrating lymphocytes in primary liver carcinoma. Unsorted bulk tissue (roughly 17-32 mg) underwent RNA and DNA co-extraction. Synthesis of TCR beta cDNA was carried out from approximately 500 ng total RNA with a constant-region primer. ARM-PCR, slightly modified, supplied the TCR beta libraries through three nested multiplex PCR rounds. A C-beta reverse primer and TRBV1-TRBV30 forward primers served in each of the first two PCR rounds, at about 10 cycles apiece. TCRdb re-derived calls from the multiplex PCR reads in MiXCR, one entry per CDR3 protein. The table records about 64,000 distinct CDR3 sequences, about two thirds of them present only once. This CDR3 is 14 amino acids long. The germline CDR1 and CDR2 sequences are MDHEN and SYDVKM. Losses at the gene ends were 7 bases for V and 3 bases for J; bases not matched to a gene: 7.

The chain joins TRBV28 to TRBJ2-7; 9 bases fit TRBD2. The TCR sequence derives from a middle-aged man with primary liver carcinoma and hepatitis B virus infection. Sequenced input: liver tumor tissue from sampling region 4. Subset meaning: tumor region T4, right-lateral pole. CDR3 sequence reads: CASNALAGNYEQYF. The DNA of the CDR3 is TGTGCCAGCAATGCCCTAGCGGGAAACTACGAGCAGTACTTC.